The T cell receptor beta chain under discussion was sequenced for a study of CD8 T cells in Susac syndrome. The CDR3 is 14 residues long. V shed 1 base, J shed 5 bases, and the junction held 0 bases outside the gene matches. Germline lookup yields CDR1 LGHDT and CDR2 YNNKEL (reference sequence). Random hexamers were used to reverse transcribe the RNA input (about 0.45 to 1 ug). Using its own MiXCR run on the immunoSEQ multiplex PCR reads, TCRdb lists one record per CDR3 protein. Among about 140,000 distinct CDR3 sequences, 90% to 95% were seen once, and the ten largest hold over 0.25%. V and J are TRBV3-1 and TRBJ2-3; 10 bases are a match to TRBD1. Sequenced input: CD8+ T cells from PBMCs. The receptor was derived from a human donor in good health. CDR3 amino acids: CASSQGDRGDTQYF. In DNA, the CDR3 is TGTGCCAGCAGCCAAGGGGACAGGGGAGATACGCAGTATTTT.